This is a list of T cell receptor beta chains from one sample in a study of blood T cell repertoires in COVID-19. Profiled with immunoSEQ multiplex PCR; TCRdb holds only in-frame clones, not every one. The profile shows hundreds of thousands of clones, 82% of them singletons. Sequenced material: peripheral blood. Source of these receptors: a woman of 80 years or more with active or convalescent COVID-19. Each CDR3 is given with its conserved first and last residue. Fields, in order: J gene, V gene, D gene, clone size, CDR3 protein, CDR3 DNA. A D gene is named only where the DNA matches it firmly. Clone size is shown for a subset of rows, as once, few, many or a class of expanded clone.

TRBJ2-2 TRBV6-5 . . CASRQGSFNTGELFF TGTGCCAGCAGACAGGGATCATTTAACACCGGGGAGCTGTTTTTT
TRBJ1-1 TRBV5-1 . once CASSLKDSHEAFF TGCGCCAGCAGCTTAAAGGACAGCCATGAAGCTTTCTTT
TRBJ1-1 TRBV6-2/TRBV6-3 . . CASSSPDRSGTEAFF TGTGCCAGCAGTTCCCCAGACAGGTCAGGCACTGAAGCTTTCTTT
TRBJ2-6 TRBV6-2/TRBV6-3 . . CASSYPAQGWFGANVLTF TGTGCCAGCAGTTACCCAGCGCAGGGGTGGTTTGGGGCCAACGTCCTGACTTTC
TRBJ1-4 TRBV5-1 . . CASSLAGFEEKLFF TGCGCCAGCAGCTTGGCCGGGTTCGAGGAAAAACTGTTTTTT
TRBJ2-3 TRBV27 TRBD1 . CASSSWDRRPTDTQYF TGTGCCAGCAGTTCCTGGGACAGGCGACCCACAGATACGCAGTATTTT
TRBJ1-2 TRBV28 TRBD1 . CASSLTGEYGYTF TGTGCCAGCAGTTTAACAGGGGAATATGGCTACACCTTC
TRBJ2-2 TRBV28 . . CASSLTGDFTGELFF TGTGCCAGCAGTTTAACAGGGGACTTCACCGGGGAGCTGTTTTTT
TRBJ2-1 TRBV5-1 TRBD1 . CASSYRDRDNEQFF TGCGCCAGCAGTTACCGGGACAGGGACAATGAGCAGTTCTTC
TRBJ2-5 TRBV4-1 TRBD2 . CASSQQRASGNQETQYF TGCGCCAGCAGCCAACAGAGAGCTAGCGGTAACCAAGAGACCCAGTACTTC
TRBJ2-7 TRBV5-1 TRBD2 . CASSWGLAGGNEQYF TGCGCCAGCAGCTGGGGACTAGCGGGAGGTAACGAGCAGTACTTC
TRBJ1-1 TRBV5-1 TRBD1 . CASSEGQGGNTEAFF TGCGCCAGCAGCGAAGGACAGGGTGGTAACACTGAAGCTTTCTTT
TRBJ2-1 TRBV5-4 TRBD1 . CASSLGQSFNEQFF TGTGCCAGCAGCCTGGGACAGTCATTCAATGAGCAGTTCTTC
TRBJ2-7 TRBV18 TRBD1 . CASSPRTGGEYEQYF TGTGCCAGCTCACCAAGGACAGGGGGAGAGTACGAGCAGTACTTC
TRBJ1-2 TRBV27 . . CASSLSGQVNYGYTF TGTGCCAGCAGTTTATCGGGTCAGGTTAACTATGGCTACACCTTC
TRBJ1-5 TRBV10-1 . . CASSGQRNQPQHF TGCGCCAGCAGTGGGCAGAGGAATCAGCCCCAGCATTTT
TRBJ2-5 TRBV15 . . CATSRGAQETQYF TGTGCCACCAGCAGAGGGGCCCAAGAGACCCAGTACTTC
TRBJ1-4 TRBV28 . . CASSLYDSINEKLFF TGTGCCAGCAGTTTGTATGACAGCATTAATGAAAAACTGTTTTTT
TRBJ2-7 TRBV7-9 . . CASSLDSLYEQYF TGTGCCAGCAGCTTGGACAGCCTTTACGAGCAGTACTTC
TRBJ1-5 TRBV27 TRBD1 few CASRSGGQPQHF TGTGCCAGCAGATCAGGGGGACAGCCCCAGCATTTT
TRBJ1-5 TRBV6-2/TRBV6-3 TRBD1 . CASSYTTGRIDQPQHF TGTGCCAGCAGTTACACGACAGGGAGGATCGATCAGCCCCAGCATTTT
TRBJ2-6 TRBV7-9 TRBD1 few CASSPGQGRSGANVLTF TGTGCCAGCAGCCCCGGACAGGGACGCTCTGGGGCCAACGTCCTGACTTTC
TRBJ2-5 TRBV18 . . CASHRDIQETQYF TGTGCCAGCCATCGGGACATACAAGAGACCCAGTACTTC
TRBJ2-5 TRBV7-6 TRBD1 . CASSLGQGVGIETQYF TGTGCCAGCAGCTTGGGTCAGGGGGTCGGTATTGAGACCCAGTACTTC
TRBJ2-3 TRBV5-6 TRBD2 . CASSRGLVRGAADTQYF TGTGCCAGCAGCCGCGGACTAGTTCGGGGCGCAGCAGATACGCAGTATTTT
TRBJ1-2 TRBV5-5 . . CASSRGAGNYGYTF TGTGCCAGCAGCCGGGGGGCAGGGAACTATGGCTACACCTTC
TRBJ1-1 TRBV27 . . CASSLLAGMNTEAFF TGTGCCAGCAGTTTACTTGCAGGGATGAACACTGAAGCTTTCTTT
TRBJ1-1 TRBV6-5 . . CASRDSLNTEAFF TGTGCCAGCAGGGACTCCTTGAACACTGAAGCTTTCTTT
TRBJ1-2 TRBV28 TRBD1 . CASSPSGQESNYGYTF TGTGCCAGCAGTCCCTCGGGACAGGAGTCCAACTATGGCTACACCTTC
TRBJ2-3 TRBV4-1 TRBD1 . CASSHDRVLDTQYF TGCGCCAGCAGCCATGACAGGGTCTTGGATACGCAGTATTTT
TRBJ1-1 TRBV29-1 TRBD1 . CSVDLTGRSTEAFF TGCAGCGTTGACCTGACAGGGAGGAGCACTGAAGCTTTCTTT
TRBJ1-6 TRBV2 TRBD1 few CASSKETGRDSPLHF TGTGCCAGCAGTAAAGAGACAGGGAGAGATTCACCCCTCCACTTT
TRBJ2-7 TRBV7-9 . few CASSLGRGYEQYF TGTGCCAGCAGCTTAGGTCGAGGCTACGAGCAGTACTTC
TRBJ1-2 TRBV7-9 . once CASSLVGRRNYGYTF TGTGCCAGCAGCTTAGTTGGCAGGAGGAACTATGGCTACACCTTC
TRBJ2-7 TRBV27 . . CASSISGTAGGEQYF TGTGCCAGCAGTATCTCAGGGACAGCCGGAGGGGAGCAGTACTTC
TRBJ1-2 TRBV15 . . CATSGSREGYTF TGTGCCACGTCGGGTTCCCGGGAGGGCTACACCTTC
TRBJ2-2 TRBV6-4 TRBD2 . CASSDEWGLGELFF TGTGCCAGCAGTGACGAATGGGGACTAGGGGAGCTGTTTTTT
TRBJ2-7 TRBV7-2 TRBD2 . CASSLAPFGGSTYEQYF TGTGCCAGCAGCTTGGCTCCTTTTGGCGGGAGCACCTACGAGCAGTACTTC
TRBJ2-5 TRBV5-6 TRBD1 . CASSLAAGTGQETQYF TGTGCCAGCAGCTTGGCTGCCGGGACAGGACAAGAGACCCAGTACTTC
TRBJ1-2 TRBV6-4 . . CASSGQWGGYTF TGTGCCAGCAGCGGACAGTGGGGGGGTTACACCTTC